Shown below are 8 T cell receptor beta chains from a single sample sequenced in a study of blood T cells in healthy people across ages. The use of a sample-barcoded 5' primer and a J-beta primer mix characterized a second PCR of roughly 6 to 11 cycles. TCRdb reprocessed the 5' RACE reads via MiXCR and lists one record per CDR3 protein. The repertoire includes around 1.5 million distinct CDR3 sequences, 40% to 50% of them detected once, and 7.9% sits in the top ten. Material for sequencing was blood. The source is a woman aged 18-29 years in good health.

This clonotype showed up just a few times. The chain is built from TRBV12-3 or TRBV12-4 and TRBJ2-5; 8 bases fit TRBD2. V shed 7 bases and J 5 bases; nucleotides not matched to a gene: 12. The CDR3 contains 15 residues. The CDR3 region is CASTPIAGPRETQYF. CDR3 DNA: TGTGCCAGCACCCCAATAGCGGGACCTCGGGAGACCCAGTACTTC.

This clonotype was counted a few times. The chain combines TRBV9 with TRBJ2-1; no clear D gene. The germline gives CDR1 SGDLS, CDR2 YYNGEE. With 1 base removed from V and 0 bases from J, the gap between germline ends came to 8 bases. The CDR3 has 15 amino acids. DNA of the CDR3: TGTGCCAGCAGCGTAAAGGTGAGCTCCTACAATGAGCAGTTCTTC. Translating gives CASSVKVSSYNEQFF.

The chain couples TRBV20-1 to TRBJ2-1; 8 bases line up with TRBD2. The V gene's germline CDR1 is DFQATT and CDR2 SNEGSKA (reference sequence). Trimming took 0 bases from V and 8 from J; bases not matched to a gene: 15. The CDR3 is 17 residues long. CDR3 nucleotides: TGCAGTGCTAGAGATTCCATGGGCGGGAGGCCGGGGGATGAGCAGTTCTTC. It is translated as CSARDSMGGRPGDEQFF.

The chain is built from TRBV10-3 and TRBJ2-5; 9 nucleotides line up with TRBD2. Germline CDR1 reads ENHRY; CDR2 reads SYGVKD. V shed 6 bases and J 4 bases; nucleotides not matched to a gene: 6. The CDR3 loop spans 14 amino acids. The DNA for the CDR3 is TGTGCCATCAGCCTAGCGGGATGGTCAGAGACCCAGTACTTC. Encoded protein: CAISLAGWSETQYF.

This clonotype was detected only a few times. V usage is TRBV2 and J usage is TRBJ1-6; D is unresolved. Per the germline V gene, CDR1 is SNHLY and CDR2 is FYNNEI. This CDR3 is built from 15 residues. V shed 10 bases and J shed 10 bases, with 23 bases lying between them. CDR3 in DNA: TGTGCCACCTATGAGTCGCGGGGAGGAGGCTCACCCCTCCACTTT. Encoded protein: CATYESRGGGSPLHF.

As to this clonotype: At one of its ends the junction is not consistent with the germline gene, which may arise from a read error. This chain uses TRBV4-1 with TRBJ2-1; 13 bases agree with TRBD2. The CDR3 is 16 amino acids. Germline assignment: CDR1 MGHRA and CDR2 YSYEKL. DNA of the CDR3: TGCGCCCGCAGCCAGCGACTAGCGGGAGGTCCGGATGAGCAGTTCTTC. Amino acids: CARSQRLAGGPDEQFF.

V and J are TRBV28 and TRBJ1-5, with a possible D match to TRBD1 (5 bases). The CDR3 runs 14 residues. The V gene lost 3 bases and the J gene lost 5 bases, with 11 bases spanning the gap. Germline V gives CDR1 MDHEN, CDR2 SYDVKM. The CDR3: CASSFATAYQPQHF. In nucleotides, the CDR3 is TGTGCCAGCAGTTTCGCGACAGCCTATCAGCCCCAGCATTTT.

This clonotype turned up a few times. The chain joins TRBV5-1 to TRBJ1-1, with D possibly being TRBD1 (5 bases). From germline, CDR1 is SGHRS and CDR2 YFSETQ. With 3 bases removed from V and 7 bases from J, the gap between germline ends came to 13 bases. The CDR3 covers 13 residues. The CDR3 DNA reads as TGCGCCAGCAGCTGGGACTTATGGGGTGAAGCTTTCTTT. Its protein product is CASSWDLWGEAFF.